This T cell receptor (beta chain) was identified in a study of T cells in Graves' hyperthyroidism and ophthalmopathy. TCR beta CDR3 regions were amplified from RNA. An initial round of RT-PCR targeting the TCR CDR3 relied on the HTBI primer set. TCRdb re-derived calls from the multiplex PCR reads in MiXCR, one entry per CDR3 protein. The repertoire includes under 40,000 distinct CDR3 sequences, 52% of them detected once, and 25% sits in the top ten. CDR1 is SGHRS and CDR2 is YFSETQ in the germline V gene. The CDR3 runs 15 residues. V was trimmed by 4 bases and J by 3 bases, leaving 13 bases between them. In this sample, this clonotype turned up many times. The antigen remains undetermined. Study results and caveats: A model using 13 V-J features told ophthalmopathy apart from stable hyperthyroidism.

This sequence originates from a woman between 40 and 55 years old with Graves' ophthalmopathy. The sequencing input was blood. The chain joins TRBV5-1 to TRBJ2-2; tentative D call: TRBD2 (6 bases). CDR3 protein: CASSSYGGYTGELFF. The CDR3 region has the DNA TGCGCCAGCAGCAGTTACGGGGGATACACCGGGGAGCTGTTTTTT.